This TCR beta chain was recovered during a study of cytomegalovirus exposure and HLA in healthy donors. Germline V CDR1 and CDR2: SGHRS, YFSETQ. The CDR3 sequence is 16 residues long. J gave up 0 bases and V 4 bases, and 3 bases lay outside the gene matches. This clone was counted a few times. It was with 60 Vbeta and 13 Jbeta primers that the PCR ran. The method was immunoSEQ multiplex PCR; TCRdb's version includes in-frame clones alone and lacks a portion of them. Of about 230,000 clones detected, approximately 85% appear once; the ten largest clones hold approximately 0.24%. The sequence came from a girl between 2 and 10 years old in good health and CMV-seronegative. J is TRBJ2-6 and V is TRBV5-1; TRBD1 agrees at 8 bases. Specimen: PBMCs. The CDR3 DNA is TGCGCCAGCAGCATGGACAGGGCCTCTGGGGCCAACGTCCTGACTTTC. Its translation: CASSMDRASGANVLTF.